The 25 T cell receptor beta chains listed next were all sequenced from one sample in a study of cytomegalovirus exposure and HLA in healthy donors. A multiplex PCR was run with 60 Vbeta primers and 13 Jbeta primers. Sequencing used immunoSEQ multiplex PCR; TCRdb keeps in-frame clones, though not all of them. This sample has 150,000 or so clones, with approximately 70% found just once. Sequenced input: PBMCs. Receptors were obtained from a woman aged 55-69 years in good health and CMV-seropositive.

CDR3 in amino acids: CASTREASNQPQHF. In nucleotides, the CDR3 is TGTGCCAGCACTCGGGAGGCTAGCAATCAGCCCCAGCATTTT. The rearrangement uses TRBV2 and TRBJ1-5; no firm D call. Per germline, CDR1 SNHLY and CDR2 FYNNEI. V was shortened by 7 bases and J by 0 bases, with 10 bases between the two germline ends. This CDR3 spans 14 amino acids. Full variable domain (remainder filled in from reference TRBV2 and TRBJ1-5): EPEVTQTPSHQVTQMGQEVILRCVPISNHLYFYWYRQILGQKVEFLVSFYNNEISEKSEIFDDQFSVERPDGSNFTLKIRSTKLEDSAMYFCASTREASNQPQHFGDGTRLSIL.

This rearrangement joins TRBV5-1 to TRBJ2-5; a possible D gene is TRBD1 (7 bases). The CDR3 loop spans 14 amino acids. Germline V lookup: CDR1 SGHRS, CDR2 YFSETQ. Between the trimmed V and J ends, which lost 6 bases and 5 bases, there was a span of 17 bases. As DNA, the CDR3 is TGCGCCAGCACCCAACAGGGGAGGATGGAGACCCAGTACTTC. Its translation: CASTQQGRMETQYF.

The rearrangement links TRBV7-9 to TRBJ1-1; TRBD1 might be the D (5 bases). The CDR3 runs to 14 residues. Germline assignment: CDR1 SEHNR and CDR2 FQNEAQ (reference sequence). V was shortened by 4 bases and J by 0 bases, with 9 bases between the two germline ends. Here the CDR3 reads CASSWGSMNTEAFF. CDR3 DNA: TGTGCCAGCAGCTGGGGCTCGATGAACACTGAAGCTTTCTTT.

The chain joins TRBV19 to TRBJ1-5, with D possibly TRBD1 on 6 matching bases. V lost 3 bases and J 4 bases, leaving 16 bases between the germline ends. This CDR3 has 16 residues. Per the germline V gene, CDR1 is LNHDA and CDR2 is SQIVND (reference sequence). The CDR3, as DNA: TGTGCCAGTAGTATCCTTCCTGGGGGGGCTAATCAGCCCCAGCATTTT. Amino acid sequence: CASSILPGGANQPQHF.

The V call is TRBV6-1, the J call TRBJ1-1; 11 bases agree with TRBD1. Per the germline V gene, CDR1 is MNHNS and CDR2 is SASEGT. The junction had 4 bases not matched to a gene; V was cut back by 6 bases and J by 4 bases. This CDR3 contains 14 residues. CDR3 bases: TGTGCCAGCAGGGGACAGGGGGGGGGCACTGAAGCTTTCTTT. Residues: CASRGQGGGTEAFF.

The chain employs TRBV15 and TRBJ2-2; possibly TRBD1 for D (6 bases). The germline V and J ends were trimmed by 2 bases and 4 bases, with 17 bases remaining between them. Germline V gene data show CDR1 as LNHNV and CDR2 as YYDKDF (reference sequence). This CDR3 region has 17 residues. Written as DNA, the CDR3 is TGTGCCACCAGCAGATATAAGGACGGGACATTCACCGGGGAGCTGTTTTTT. This gives the protein CATSRYKDGTFTGELFF.

The chain's CDR3 is CASSIAGRQGTEAFF. The DNA of the CDR3 is TGTGCCAGCAGCATCGCCGGGAGACAGGGGACTGAAGCTTTCTTT. The chain combines TRBV5-4 with TRBJ1-1; 8 nucleotides align to TRBD1. The CDR3 has 15 amino acids. The germline V gene has CDR1 SGHNT and CDR2 YYREEE (reference sequence). V trimming: 4 bases; J trimming: 5 bases; junction bases outside the gene matches: 10. Full variable domain (outside the CDR3, taken from reference TRBV5-4 and TRBJ1-1): ETGVTQSPTHLIKTRGQQVTLRCSSQSGHNTVSWYQQALGQGPQFIFQYYREEENGRGNFPPRFSGLQFPNYSSELNVNALELDDSALYLCASSIAGRQGTEAFFGQGTRLTVV.

This chain links TRBV5-4 with TRBJ2-7; D remains ambiguous. V lost 2 bases and J 5 bases, leaving 14 bases between the germline ends. Germline V gene sequence: CDR1 SGHNT, CDR2 YYREEE (reference sequence). The CDR3 is 14 amino acids. CDR3 DNA sequence: TGTGCCAGCAGCTTCAGTGGTTCCATCGACGAGCAGTACTTC. Translated, it gives CASSFSGSIDEQYF.

V is TRBV18 and J is TRBJ2-7; the match to TRBD1 covers 7 bases. The CDR3 runs to 12 residues. The V gene end was trimmed by 8 bases and the J gene end by 3 bases; junction bases not matched to a gene: 4. CDR1 is KGHSH, CDR2 LQKENI, per germline. In DNA form, the CDR3 reads TGTGCCAGCGAAGACAGGGACTACGAGCAGTACTTC. This sequence encodes CASEDRDYEQYF.

The chain employs TRBV5-1 and TRBJ2-7; 11 bases fit TRBD2. The CDR3 consists of 15 residues. Germline assignment: CDR1 SGHRS and CDR2 YFSETQ. Unmatched junction bases numbered 6, after V lost 4 bases and J lost 3 bases. This CDR3 is CASSTLTSGNYEQYF. The CDR3 bases are TGCGCCAGCAGCACGTTGACTAGCGGGAACTACGAGCAGTACTTC.

The chain uses TRBV4-2 and TRBJ2-1, with no clear D. CDR3 length: 16 residues. Looked up from germline, CDR1 is LGHNA and CDR2 is YNFKEQ. V lost 4 bases and J 11 bases, leaving 24 bases between the germline ends. The DNA for the CDR3 is TGTGCCAGCAGCCGAAGTGAGGAGACTGGATTGAATCAGCAGTTCTTC. Protein: CASSRSEETGLNQQFF.

This clone was counted between two and nine times. V usage is TRBV19 and J usage is TRBJ1-5; a weak D match, TRBD1 (5 bases). In germline, CDR1 is LNHDA, CDR2 SQIVND (reference sequence). The CDR3 loop spans 14 amino acids. The V gene lost 3 bases and the J gene lost 3 bases, with 9 bases spanning the gap. The CDR3 DNA reads TGTGCCAGTAGTATCCGCAGGGACAATCAGCCCCAGCATTTT. Protein: CASSIRRDNQPQHF.

The chain is built from TRBV29-1 and TRBJ2-2, with no clear D. V lost 4 bases and J 5 bases, leaving 14 bases between the germline ends. The CDR3 extends over 14 amino acids. Per the germline V gene, CDR1 is SQVTM and CDR2 is ANQGSEA. CDR3 region: CSVGGSKKTGELFF. As DNA, the CDR3 is TGCAGCGTTGGCGGTAGCAAAAAGACCGGGGAGCTGTTTTTT.

V and J are TRBV6-1 and TRBJ1-1; the match to TRBD1 covers 7 bases. Germline V gene data show CDR1 as MNHNS and CDR2 as SASEGT. This CDR3 region has 13 residues. Trimming cost V 10 bases and J 3 bases; bases outside gene matches: 8. The CDR3 nucleotides are TGTGCCACCACGGGACAGTCGGACACTGAAGCTTTCTTT. This gives the protein CATTGQSDTEAFF.

CDR3 in DNA: TGTGCCAGCAGCTTGGCCAGGGCCGGGGGTTACGAGCAGTACTTC. Encoded protein: CASSLARAGGYEQYF. The chain joins TRBV5-6 to TRBJ2-5; D may be TRBD2 (6 bases). The DNA end favors TRBJ2-7, so the J call may be wrong. The length of the CDR3 is 15 residues. Looked up from germline, CDR1 is SGHDT and CDR2 is YYEEEE.

V usage is TRBV18 and J usage is TRBJ2-5; 7 nucleotides agree with TRBD1. The germline V gene encodes CDR1 KGHSH and CDR2 LQKENI. The CDR3 is 13 residues long. V dropped 6 bases and J dropped 6; count of bases not matched to a gene: 7. CDR3 residues: CASSLDRSKTQYF. CDR3 coding DNA: TGTGCCAGCTCCTTGGACAGGTCGAAGACCCAGTACTTC.

The genes are TRBV5-4 and TRBJ2-3, with TRBD2 identical over 10 bases. The CDR3 is 12 amino acids. From germline, CDR1 is SGHNT and CDR2 YYREEE (reference sequence). The J segment lost 14 bases and the V segment lost 4 bases, leaving 7 bases of the junction unmatched. CDR3 protein: CASSVGTSVPYF. The CDR3, as DNA: TGTGCCAGCAGCGTCGGGACTAGCGTCCCGTATTTT.

This chain connects TRBV4-1 to TRBJ1-1, with TRBD1 as a possible D gene (6 bases). V was shortened by 0 bases and J by 6 bases, with 20 bases between the two germline ends. CDR1 and CDR2 (germline): MGHRA, YSYEKL. CDR3 length: 17 residues. CDR3 nucleotides: TGCGCCAGCAGCCAAGAAGAGGGTCCCGGCAGGGGCTCTGAAGCTTTCTTT. It yields the protein CASSQEEGPGRGSEAFF.

The chain's CDR3 is CASSLHSTALGYEQYF. The CDR3 DNA reads as TGTGCCAGCAGTTTACACTCGACAGCGCTAGGGTACGAGCAGTACTTC. V is TRBV28 and J is TRBJ2-7; the D gene is possibly TRBD1 (5 bases). The CDR3 covers 16 residues. Per germline, CDR1 MDHEN and CDR2 SYDVKM. V was cut by 2 bases and J by 4 bases, with 18 bases left in between.

The gene calls are TRBV19 and TRBJ2-5; 12 bases fit TRBD1. CDR3 length: 16 residues. Germline V gene lookup returns CDR1 LNHDA and CDR2 SQIVND (reference sequence). V was clipped by 7 bases and J by 5 bases; unmatched bases: 11. The CDR3 here is CASTSPGQGARETQYF. As DNA, the CDR3 is TGTGCCAGTACCTCCCCGGGACAGGGGGCACGGGAGACCCAGTACTTC.

The chain recombines TRBV4-2 with TRBJ2-5; 7 bases match TRBD2. Germline loops: CDR1 LGHNA, CDR2 YNFKEQ. This CDR3 is built from 15 residues. V was pared by 0 bases and J by 7 bases, with 8 bases of the junction left unmatched. The CDR3 DNA follows: TGTGCCAGCAGCCAAGAGACTAGCCCGTCCAGGACCCAGTACTTC. This sequence encodes CASSQETSPSRTQYF.

V is TRBV30 and J is TRBJ2-7, with a weak D call TRBD1 (6 bases). The V end lost 2 bases, the J end lost 7 bases, and 9 bases lay between the germline ends. Germline values: CDR1 GTSNPN, CDR2 SVGIG (reference sequence). This CDR3 is built from 11 residues. The CDR3 loop reads CAWSPDREQYF. The CDR3, as DNA: TGTGCCTGGAGTCCCGACAGGGAGCAGTACTTC.

The chain employs TRBV28 and TRBJ2-7; D may be TRBD1 (6 bases). Trimming shortened V by 2 bases and J by 6 bases, and 17 bases separated the two germline ends. The CDR3 runs to 15 residues. Germline CDR1 is MDHEN and CDR2 is SYDVKM. CDR3 sequence reads: CASSLKTSDSGEQYF. For the CDR3, the DNA is TGTGCCAGCAGTTTAAAGACATCGGACAGTGGCGAGCAGTACTTC.

The chain recombines TRBV5-4 with TRBJ1-1; the D is unclear. Germline V CDR1 and CDR2: SGHNT, YYREEE (reference sequence). This CDR3 contains 12 residues. The V end was cut by 0 bases, the J end by 7 bases, with 7 bases between. The CDR3 region is CASSLAEDEAFF. As DNA, the CDR3 is TGTGCCAGCAGCTTGGCCGAGGATGAAGCTTTCTTT.

This clone was counted between two and nine times. The chain is built from TRBV5-1 and TRBJ1-2, with a possible D match to TRBD1 (5 bases). The germline V gene has CDR1 SGHRS and CDR2 YFSETQ. V lost 0 bases, J lost 8 bases, and 14 bases lay in between. The CDR3 length is 14 residues. Written as DNA, the CDR3 is TGCGCCAGCAGCTTGGGGGGCCCAATGGGAGGCTACACCTTC. It codes for CASSLGGPMGGYTF.